This T cell receptor beta chain was sequenced for a study of T cell responses to AZD1222 COVID-19 vaccine (TCRdb year 2021). Regarding the complete study: A total of 233 trial participants underwent TCR sequencing, of whom 207 received two doses of AZD1222 and about 25 received two doses of the MenACWY control vaccine. Trial participants were enrolled by age into subgroups of 18-55, 56-69 and 70-plus years, and 148, 28 and 57 TCR-sequenced participants, respectively, were included in these subgroups. Here is what the overall study found, with its caveats: The 56-69-year group was small, and its depth increase did not reach significance, likely because of low power. Because no day 14 peak-response samples were available, repertoires were characterized only after the peak T cell response. After two AZD1222 doses, both the breadth and the depth of spike-specific TCRs were significantly higher than at day 0 and than in MenACWY recipients. Participants were mostly white British, with more females than males. The authors suggested clonal diversity may have been underestimated. CD4 TCRs associated with the vaccine covered the entire spike protein, and the dominant responses were in regions 160-218 and 743-854. Conclusions about previously exposed vaccinees were limited because only six or seven AZD1222 recipients were SARS-CoV-2 seropositive at baseline. Reportedly, close to half of the unique spike-specific TCRs recognized epitopes lying outside the regions that are mutated in the B.1.351 and B.1.1.7 variants.

The CDR3 regions of human TCRbeta chains were subjected to immunosequencing. The original pipeline was this. TCRs in the repertoires were compared against a reference library of SARS-CoV-2-specific TCRs that had been generated with the MIRA antigen-specificity platform. Breadth meant the fraction of unique TCRs that were SARS-CoV-2-associated, whereas depth meant the fraction of total T cells that were SARS-CoV-2-associated. Using the MIRA data, each spike-specific TCR was assigned both to the spike region to which the TCR was reactive and to a CD4 or CD8 class. Log10-transformed breadth and depth values were compared by one-way ANOVA with Sidak's multiple comparisons tests. TCRdb mirrors the immuneACCESS table, restricted to in-frame sequences. Some clones are absent from its copies; in checked studies, under half trace to an unresolved V gene, and the reason for the others is unknown. D and trimming were read from the DNA, whereas the V and J calls and clone size are those reported in that table. Within this sample are some 200,000 clones, with 90% to 95% of them counted one time only. Clones ranked in the top ten supply approximately 1.7% of the sample.

This clone showed up just once. Its antigen is currently not known. Base qualities are not provided; no much larger clone lies one nucleotide away. From the cysteine through the phenylalanine, the CDR3 covers 14 amino acids. The sequence is cut down to CDR3 DNA, 42 bases in frame from base 1. V loses 4 bases at its end and J loses 6 bases; junction bases beyond the gene matches: 8. Based on the germline V gene, the CDR1 and CDR2 sequences are LGHNT and FRNRAP. Per the publication, the time point label means: about 28 days (+/-7) after the second vaccine dose. AZD1222 recipients with second doses at about 4 weeks or about 12 weeks were pooled, because spike-specific TCR depth and breadth did not differ between schedules. Samples from vaccinated people were obtained from the UK trials COV001 and COV002, which included a single-blind randomized controlled phase 2/3 trial of AZD1222 (ChAdOx1 nCoV-19) in healthy adults. For TCRbeta chain sequencing, PBMC samples from trial participants were taken at day 0 and at day 28 after the second dose.

The sequencing here drew on peripheral blood, taken 28 days after the second AZD1222 dose. The rearranged chain carries TRBV12-5 and TRBJ2-7; 8 nucleotides in the junction match TRBD1. The TCR originated in an adult who received the AZD1222 COVID-19 vaccine. The CDR3 is CASGWGQVDAEQYF. The DNA reads TGTGCTAGTGGTTGGGGACAGGTCGACGCCGAGCAGTACTTC.